The present T cell receptor (beta chain) was sequenced within a study of blood T cells in healthy people across ages. The V end was cut by 3 bases, the J end by 2 bases, with 10 bases between. CDR1 SNHLY and CDR2 FYNNEI come from the germline V gene. The CDR3 sequence is 14 residues long. Primers used in a second PCR of roughly 6 to 12 cycles were a sample-barcoded 5' primer and a J-beta primer mix. Via MiXCR, TCRdb re-called the 5' RACE reads, giving one row per CDR3 protein. In the table there are approximately 780,000 distinct CDR3 sequences, roughly 26% of which are singletons. The sample also formed part of further work on T cells of mothers and their children.

This clonotype was obtained from a boy younger than 18 in good health. The specimen was blood. J is TRBJ2-5 and V is TRBV2; TRBD1 is a possible D gene (5 bases). This CDR3 is CASSDGALQETQYF. Written as DNA, the CDR3 is TGTGCCAGCAGTGATGGGGCACTTCAAGAGACCCAGTACTTC. The full variable domain, rest sourced from reference TRBV2 and TRBJ2-5, is EPEVTQTPSHQVTQMGQEVILRCVPISNHLYFYWYRQILGQKVEFLVSFYNNEISEKSEIFDDQFSVERPDGSNFTLKIRSTKLEDSAMYFCASSDGALQETQYFGPGTRLLVL.